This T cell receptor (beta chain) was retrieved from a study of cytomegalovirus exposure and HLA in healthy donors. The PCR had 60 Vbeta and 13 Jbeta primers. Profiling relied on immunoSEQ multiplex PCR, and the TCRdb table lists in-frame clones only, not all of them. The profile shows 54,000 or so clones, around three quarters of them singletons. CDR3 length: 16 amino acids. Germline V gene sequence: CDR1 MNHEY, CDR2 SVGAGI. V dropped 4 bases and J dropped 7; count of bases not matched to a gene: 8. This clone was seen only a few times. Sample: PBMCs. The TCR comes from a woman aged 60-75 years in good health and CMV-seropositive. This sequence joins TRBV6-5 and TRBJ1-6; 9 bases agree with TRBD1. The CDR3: CASSWGQGGLNSPLHF. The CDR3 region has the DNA TGTGCCAGCAGTTGGGGACAGGGAGGATTGAATTCACCCCTCCACTTT.